This T cell receptor beta chain is drawn from a study of blood T cell repertoires in COVID-19. Study context: The United States, Italy and Spain provided the acute and convalescent COVID-19 samples.

This CDR3 is built from 15 residues. J was trimmed by 0 bases and V by 0 bases; bases with no gene match: 2. Germline lookup yields CDR1 SGHRS and CDR2 YFSETQ. In the original analysis: From reference gene primer amplification, estimates of nucleated cell counts were derived. The protocol was immunoSEQ multiplex PCR, while the TCRdb copy is restricted to in-frame clones and leaves out a portion. The DNA was the basis for D and trimming; V, J and clone size are from that table. The data show about 160,000 clones, about 91% seen once. This receptor was obtained from a woman aged 60-70 years who had recovered from COVID-19. This sequence joins TRBV5-1 and TRBJ1-2, with TRBD1 matching over 7 bases. The sequenced sample consisted of peripheral blood. CDR3 protein: CASSLAGQPNYGYTF. The CDR3 DNA reads as TGCGCCAGCAGCTTGGCGGGACAGCCTAACTATGGCTACACCTTC.